The next 32 T cell receptor beta chains were all read from a single sample in a study of a mutant IDH1 vaccine in newly diagnosed glioma. No antigen has been assigned to these receptors. Produced via immunoSEQ multiplex PCR; TCRdb's table is partial and in-frame only. The sample records around 69,000 clones, more than 75% being singletons. Time point meaning: week 35, safety follow-up. Every vaccination contained 300 ug of the mutant IDH1 20-mer peptide and was paired with topical imiquimod. This sample comprised PBMCs, obtained from a glioma patient whose treatment included an IDH1 peptide vaccine. Source of these receptors: a man younger than 45 with glioma.

Only a few counts were recorded for this clone. The rearrangement links TRBV10-1 to TRBJ2-3; 8 bases match TRBD2. This CDR3 comprises 16 residues. With V trimmed by 2 bases and J by 6 bases, 10 bases remained unmatched. Germline CDR1 and CDR2: WNHNN and SYGVQD (reference sequence). The CDR3 nucleotides read TGCGCCAGCAGTGAGGGACTAGCAGGAAATAAGGATACGCAGTATTTT. It specifies CASSEGLAGNKDTQYF.

V and J are TRBV7-8 and TRBJ2-7; 7 nucleotides line up with TRBD2. CDR1 SGHVS and CDR2 FQNEAQ come from the germline V gene. J lost 5 bases, V lost 5 bases, and 12 bases had no gene match. The CDR3 contains 15 residues. The chain's CDR3 is CASSPLLGGRDEQYF. In DNA form, the CDR3 reads TGTGCCAGCAGCCCCTTGCTGGGTGGGAGGGACGAGCAGTACTTC.

The rearrangement uses TRBV5-1 and TRBJ2-3; tentative D call: TRBD1 (6 bases). The V gene lost 1 base and the J gene lost 2 bases, with 14 bases spanning the gap. The CDR3 is 16 residues long. The V gene's germline CDR1 is SGHRS and CDR2 YFSETQ. The CDR3 is CASSLPLGGTTDTQYF. DNA for the CDR3: TGCGCCAGCAGCTTGCCCCTAGGGGGAACCACAGATACGCAGTATTTT.

The V call is TRBV4-2, the J call TRBJ2-7; 9 nucleotides agree with TRBD1. Germline V gives CDR1 LGHNA, CDR2 YNFKEQ. The CDR3 extends over 14 amino acids. V shed 3 bases, J shed 4 bases, and the junction held 4 bases outside the gene matches. The CDR3: CASSHDRGVYEQYF. CDR3 DNA sequence: TGTGCCAGCAGCCACGACAGGGGGGTATACGAGCAGTACTTC.

CDR3 region: CASSSRQSLYEQYF. In nucleotides, the CDR3 is TGTGCCAGCAGTTCCCGACAGAGTCTATACGAGCAGTACTTC. V is TRBV28 and J is TRBJ2-7; D is possibly TRBD1 (5 bases). V gave up 4 bases and J gave up 4 bases, with 14 bases separating them. CDR3 length: 14 amino acids. CDR1 and CDR2 from the germline V gene are MDHEN and SYDVKM.

The chain is built from TRBV6-6 and TRBJ1-6; D unresolved. V lost 10 bases and J 6 bases, leaving 10 bases between the germline ends. In germline, CDR1 is MNHNY, CDR2 SVGAGI (reference sequence). This CDR3 comprises 12 residues. Here the CDR3 reads CATSSSNSPLHF. In nucleotides, the CDR3 is TGTGCCACTTCTAGCAGTAATTCACCCCTCCACTTT.

This clone has more than one count but fewer than ten. The V and J genes are TRBV4-3 and TRBJ1-5; D remains ambiguous. V was pared by 0 bases and J by 6 bases, with 6 bases between. The CDR3 spans 13 residues. Germline V CDR1 and CDR2: LGHNA, YSLEER. CDR3 residues: CASSQDLGQPQHF. The CDR3 DNA follows: TGCGCCAGCAGCCAAGATCTGGGTCAGCCCCAGCATTTT.

This clone appeared once. The DNA for the CDR3 is TGTGCCAGCTCACCGGGGACAGGGGCTACGACAGATACGCAGTATTTT. It codes for CASSPGTGATTDTQYF. The V call is TRBV18, the J call TRBJ2-3, with 10 bases identical to TRBD1. Looked up from germline, CDR1 is KGHSH and CDR2 is LQKENI. V shed 3 bases, J shed 3 bases, and the junction held 6 bases outside the gene matches. There are 16 residues in the CDR3.

The genes are TRBV7-2 and TRBJ2-7; D assignment may be TRBD1 or TRBD2 (5 bases each). Trimming stripped 6 bases from V and 0 bases from J, with 12 bases between. Germline-derived CDR1 and CDR2 are SGHTA and FQGNSA. The CDR3 covers 14 residues. The CDR3, as DNA: TGTGCCAGCAGACGGGACCCGAGCTCCTACGAGCAGTACTTC. It codes for CASRRDPSSYEQYF. The variable domain in full, completed from reference TRBV7-2 and TRBJ2-7, reads GAGVSQSPSNKVTEKGKDVELRCDPISGHTALYWYRQSLGQGLEFLIYFQGNSAPDKSGLPSDRFSAERTGGSVSTLTIQRTQQEDSAVYLCASRRDPSSYEQYFGPGTRLTVT.

The rearrangement uses TRBV28 and TRBJ1-2, with D possibly matching TRBD1 (5 bases). The V end lost 3 bases, the J end lost 8 bases, and 25 bases lay between the germline ends. CDR3 size: 17 residues. CDR1 and CDR2 from the germline V gene are MDHEN and SYDVKM. CDR3 in DNA: TGTGCCAGCAGTTTTCTCGGTCCGGGGGAGAGGGTTTACGGCTACACCTTC. It encodes CASSFLGPGERVYGYTF.

This chain links TRBV4-1 with TRBJ1-1; D remains unclear. Trimming shortened V by 0 bases and J by 2 bases, and 19 bases separated the two germline ends. This CDR3 contains 18 residues. Germline CDR1 is MGHRA and CDR2 is YSYEKL. This chain's CDR3 is CASSQDHRAYYINTEAFF. CDR3 in DNA: TGCGCCAGCAGCCAAGATCACCGGGCTTATTATATAAACACTGAAGCTTTCTTT.

The V gene is TRBV19, the J gene TRBJ2-5; D gene unclear. The CDR3 has 15 residues. Trimming removed 5 bases from V and 10 bases from J, with 23 bases in between. Germline loops: CDR1 LNHDA, CDR2 SQIVND (reference sequence). CDR3 bases: TGTGCCAGTAGTCCCAATAATGGCCAACTCCCTCACCAGTACTTC. As protein: CASSPNNGQLPHQYF.

The chain uses TRBV7-9 and TRBJ1-2; 8 bases map to TRBD1. V trimming: 7 bases; J trimming: 4 bases; junction bases outside the gene matches: 8. Germline V lookup: CDR1 SEHNR, CDR2 FQNEAQ (reference sequence). The CDR3 extends over 14 amino acids. The CDR3 sequence: CASTNRTGSYGYTF. Here the CDR3 DNA reads TGTGCCAGCACCAATAGGACAGGGAGCTATGGCTACACCTTC.

The table lists this clone with a count of one. This chain links TRBV5-5 with TRBJ1-4; tentative D call: TRBD1 (6 bases). The CDR3 has 15 amino acids. Trimming pared 3 bases from V and 4 bases from J, leaving 13 bases between. CDR1 is SGHKS, CDR2 YYEKEE, per germline (reference sequence). The chain's CDR3 is CASSSTGQFNEKLFF. DNA of the CDR3: TGTGCCAGCAGCTCAACCGGACAGTTTAATGAAAAACTGTTTTTT.

J is TRBJ1-5 and V is TRBV6-1; TRBD1 matches 8 bases. The CDR3 length is 14 residues. Germline values: CDR1 MNHNS, CDR2 SASEGT. The junction had 5 bases not matched to a gene; V was cut back by 5 bases and J by 5 bases. CDR3 loop: CASSPDRGDQPQHF. The CDR3 region has the DNA TGTGCCAGCAGTCCCGACAGGGGCGATCAGCCCCAGCATTTT.

The J gene is TRBJ2-5, the V gene TRBV2; 8 nucleotides agree with TRBD2. The germline V gene encodes CDR1 SNHLY and CDR2 FYNNEI. The CDR3 has 19 residues. With 7 bases clipped from V and 7 bases from J, the junction kept 26 bases outside the gene matches. CDR3 region: CASTPESLSAGETPGTQYF. CDR3 nucleotides: TGTGCCAGCACCCCGGAGTCCCTGTCAGCGGGGGAAACCCCCGGGACCCAGTACTTC.

The V gene is TRBV7-2, the J gene TRBJ1-2; a weak D match, TRBD1 (5 bases). From germline, CDR1 is SGHTA and CDR2 FQGNSA. Trimming left V 0 bases short and J 3 bases short, with 11 bases between. This CDR3 is built from 15 residues. CDR3 loop: CASSLAYRGDYGYTF. The CDR3 DNA reads TGTGCCAGCAGCTTAGCCTACAGAGGGGACTATGGCTACACCTTC.

The chain couples TRBV7-6 to TRBJ2-5; tentative D call: TRBD2 (5 bases). From germline, CDR1 is SGHVS and CDR2 FNYEAQ. Trimming stripped 6 bases from V and 4 bases from J, with 18 bases between. This CDR3 comprises 15 residues. The DNA for the CDR3 is TGTGCCAGCAGGACTAAAGCCGGGCCGGGAGAGACCCAGTACTTC. Residues: CASRTKAGPGETQYF. The variable domain in full, completed from reference TRBV7-6 and TRBJ2-5, reads GAGVSQSPRYKVTKRGQDVALRCDPISGHVSLYWYRQALGQGPEFLTYFNYEAQQDKSGLPNDRFSAERPEGSISTLTIQRTEQRDSAMYRCASRTKAGPGETQYFGPGTRLLVL.

This clone was found once. The chain recombines TRBV29-1 with TRBJ2-1; TRBD1 might be the D (7 bases). The germline V and J ends were trimmed by 2 bases and 9 bases, with 20 bases remaining between them. Germline V lookup: CDR1 SQVTM, CDR2 ANQGSEA. CDR3 length: 15 amino acids. The CDR3 region has the DNA TGCAGCGTTGAATTCCCGGCCAGGGGGAGGTCTGAGCAGTTCTTC. Amino acid sequence: CSVEFPARGRSEQFF.

J is TRBJ2-5 and V is TRBV19, with 8 positions matching TRBD1. The closer fit of TRBJ2-7 to the DNA end suggests the J call may be wrong. The CDR3 covers 13 residues. Germline lookup yields CDR1 LNHDA and CDR2 SQIVND (reference sequence). CDR3 in DNA: TGTGCCAGTAGTGTTGACAGGGGCTACGAGCAGTACTTC. Its translation: CASSVDRGYEQYF.

The rearrangement joins TRBV28 to TRBJ1-5; tentatively, D is TRBD1 (5 bases). Deletions cut 2 bases from V and 7 bases from J, with 9 bases between. CDR1 is MDHEN, CDR2 SYDVKM, per germline. This CDR3 region has 13 residues. Written as DNA, the CDR3 is TGTGCCAGCAGTTTAACGCAGGGACAGCCCCAGCATTTT. Its translation is CASSLTQGQPQHF.

In DNA, the CDR3 is TGTGCCAGCAGCCAAAGACAGCGGGAGGGAGAGACCCAGTACTTC. Its protein product is CASSQRQREGETQYF. The rearrangement links TRBV4-2 to TRBJ2-5, with 10 positions matching TRBD2. Trimming at V came to 2 bases and at J to 4 bases, leaving 4 bases not matched to a gene. Germline values: CDR1 LGHNA, CDR2 YNFKEQ. CDR3 length: 15 residues.

This clone was counted only a few times. The J gene is TRBJ2-2, the V gene TRBV7-3; no firm D call. Germline lookup yields CDR1 SGHTA and CDR2 FQGTGA. V lost 4 bases and J lost 1, with 4 bases in between. This CDR3 comprises 13 residues. The CDR3 DNA reads as TGTGCCAGCAGCTGGGGGAACACCGGGGAGCTGTTTTTT. Translation gives CASSWGNTGELFF.

The CDR3 DNA sequence: TGCGCCAGCAGCCTAAAGACGGACTCTGGGGCCAACGTCCTGACTTTC. Its protein is CASSLKTDSGANVLTF. This chain connects TRBV5-1 to TRBJ2-6; D remains unclear. The CDR3 length is 16 residues. Germline loops: CDR1 SGHRS, CDR2 YFSETQ. V lost 4 bases and J lost 0, with 11 bases in between.

V usage is TRBV18 and J usage is TRBJ1-2, with D possibly TRBD1 on 5 matching bases. Trimming shortened V by 3 bases and J by 4 bases, and 9 bases separated the two germline ends. In germline, CDR1 is KGHSH, CDR2 LQKENI. CDR3 size: 13 residues. CDR3 sequence reads: CASSPTALYGYTF. CDR3 bases: TGTGCCAGCTCACCGACAGCCCTCTATGGCTACACCTTC.

This clone is a singleton in its sample. The CDR3 region is CSVNRVSSTDTQYF. The CDR3 coding sequence is TGCAGCGTCAACAGGGTCTCTAGCACAGATACGCAGTATTTT. The gene calls are TRBV29-1 and TRBJ2-3; possibly TRBD1 for D (6 bases). The V end lost 6 bases, the J end lost 0 bases, and 13 bases lay between the germline ends. Germline CDR1 and CDR2: SQVTM and ANQGSEA. There are 14 residues in the CDR3.

Comments on this clone: The same CDR3 is also encoded by other DNA sequences in this sample. The J gene is TRBJ1-4, the V gene TRBV15; D is ambiguous. CDR1 is LNHNV and CDR2 is YYDKDF in the germline V gene (reference sequence). V was clipped by 0 bases and J by 5 bases, with 4 bases between them. The CDR3 length is 13 residues. The CDR3 sequence is CATSRDLNEKLFF. CDR3 DNA: TGTGCCACCAGCAGAGATTTAAATGAAAAACTGTTTTTT.

The V and J genes are TRBV5-1 and TRBJ1-1; D is possibly TRBD1 (5 bases). The V gene lost 5 bases and the J gene lost 11 bases, with 16 bases spanning the gap. Germline V gives CDR1 SGHRS, CDR2 YFSETQ. This CDR3 has 12 residues. DNA for the CDR3: TGCGCCAGCAGTGACAGCGGGGCGTTTGCTTTCTTT. This codes for CASSDSGAFAFF. Full variable domain (missing parts from reference TRBV5-1 and TRBJ1-1): KAGVTQTPRYLIKTRGQQVTLSCSPISGHRSVSWYQQTPGQGLQFLFEYFSETQRNKGNFPGRFSGRQFSNSRSEMNVSTLELGDSALYLCASSDSGAFAFFGQGTRLTVV.

V usage is TRBV6-1 and J usage is TRBJ1-1; D remains unclear. The CDR3 extends over 15 amino acids. Germline V gene sequence: CDR1 MNHNS, CDR2 SASEGT. V was pared by 10 bases and J by 6 bases, with 24 bases between. Here the CDR3 reads CATRKGTVLYAEAFF. CDR3 DNA: TGTGCCACCCGGAAGGGAACTGTATTGTACGCTGAAGCTTTCTTT.

This clone appeared a few times. This chain links TRBV7-2 with TRBJ1-3, with D uncertain. CDR3 size: 14 residues. V shed 2 bases and J shed 4 bases, with 9 bases lying between them. Germline lookup yields CDR1 SGHTA and CDR2 FQGNSA. The CDR3 sequence is CASSLMGGGNTIYF. The DNA of the CDR3 is TGTGCCAGCAGCTTAATGGGTGGCGGAAACACCATATATTTT. Based on the CDR3 plus reference TRBV7-2 and TRBJ1-3, the full variable domain is GAGVSQSPSNKVTEKGKDVELRCDPISGHTALYWYRQSLGQGLEFLIYFQGNSAPDKSGLPSDRFSAERTGGSVSTLTIQRTQQEDSAVYLCASSLMGGGNTIYFGEGSWLTVV.

The gene calls are TRBV2 and TRBJ2-5; weak D call: TRBD2 (6 bases). Germline V gene data show CDR1 as SNHLY and CDR2 as FYNNEI. The V end was cut by 5 bases, the J end by 1 base, with 8 bases between. CDR3 length: 13 amino acids. Written as DNA, the CDR3 is TGTGCCAGCAGTCGGGACTCCCAAGAGACCCAGTACTTC. Encoded protein: CASSRDSQETQYF.

V and J are TRBV27 and TRBJ1-5, with no clear D. Trimming shortened V by 2 bases and J by 6 bases, and 5 bases separated the two germline ends. Germline V gene data show CDR1 as MNHEY and CDR2 as SMNVEV (reference sequence). There are 12 residues in the CDR3. In nucleotides, the CDR3 is TGTGCCAGCAGTTTAATCGGTCAGCCCCAGCATTTT. This sequence encodes CASSLIGQPQHF.